A selection of T cell receptor beta chains follows, all from one sample in a study of human T cells and chemical hapten exposure. TCRdb re-analysed the RACE reads in MiXCR, keeping a single row per CDR3 protein. This table holds a few hundred thousand distinct CDR3 sequences, around 5.5% found once. The sequences come from whole blood, collected in connection with sensitization to the hapten diphenylcyclopropenone (DPC). Receptors were obtained from a woman in her late teens or twenties with alopecia areata. Some clones in this sample may be carry-over from other donors' samples. Each CDR3 is given without its conserved first and last residue.

V gene	J gene	CDR3 protein
TRBV5-4	TRBJ2-7	ASSLEYYEQY
TRBV20-1	TRBJ2-3	SGQGGLGSTDTQY
TRBV19	TRBJ1-5	ASSRDFSNQPQH
TRBV7-9	TRBJ1-1	ASSPRSGQASIPNTEAF
TRBV21-1	TRBJ1-4	ASSIIWPGAQLMKNCF
TRBV2	TRBJ1-2	ASTETGATSYGYT
TRBV3-1	TRBJ2-7	ASSQGGLHYEQY
TRBV12-3/TRBV12-4	TRBJ2-7	ASSFGSAGNEQY
TRBV10-3	TRBJ1-3	AIGIDGSSGNTIY
TRBV21-1	TRBJ1-2	ASSTQAKNNGYT